The entry that follows covers one T cell receptor beta chain sequence. The antigen is unknown. The data derive from a study of CD8+CD57+ T cells in acquired aplastic anemia. Study summary: Read counts for CD4+ cells (from healthy donors) averaged roughly 10 million. The study's findings and limits: Shared by patients and controls, approximately 28 CD8+ CDR3s were abundant in patients.

The CDR3 contains 14 residues. Germline values: CDR1 DFQATT, CDR2 SNEGSKA (reference sequence). The trim removed 3 bases at V and 5 bases at J, leaving 6 bases unmatched. Genomic DNA, serving as template, underwent TCR beta VDJ and CDR3 profiling. Via MiXCR, TCRdb re-called the reads, giving one row per CDR3 protein. The repertoire holds 200,000 to 250,000 distinct CDR3 sequences, with 61% as singletons. The receptor's source is a human donor in good health. V and J are TRBV20-1 and TRBJ2-1; 8 bases line up with TRBD2. The sequencing sample was made of sorted CD4+, CD8+, or CD8+CD57+ T cells (not recorded which) from PBMCs. The CDR3 DNA reads as TGCAGTGCTAGGCCAGCGGGGGCTCACAATGAGCAGTTCTTC. Translation gives CSARPAGAHNEQFF.